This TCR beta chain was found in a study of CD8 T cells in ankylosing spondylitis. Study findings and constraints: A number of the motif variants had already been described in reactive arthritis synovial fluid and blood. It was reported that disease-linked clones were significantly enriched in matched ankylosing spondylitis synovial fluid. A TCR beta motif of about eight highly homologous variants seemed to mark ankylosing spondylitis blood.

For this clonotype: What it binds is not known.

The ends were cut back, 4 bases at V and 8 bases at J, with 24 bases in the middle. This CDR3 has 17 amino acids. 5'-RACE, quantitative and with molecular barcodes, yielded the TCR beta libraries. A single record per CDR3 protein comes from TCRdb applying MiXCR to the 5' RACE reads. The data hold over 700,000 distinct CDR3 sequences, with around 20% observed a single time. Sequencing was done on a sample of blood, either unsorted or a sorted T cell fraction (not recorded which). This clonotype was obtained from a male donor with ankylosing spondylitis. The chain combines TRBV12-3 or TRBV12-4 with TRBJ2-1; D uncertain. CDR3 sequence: CASSSPPGGRGPDEQFF. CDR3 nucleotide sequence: TGTGCCAGCAGTTCCCCCCCCGGCGGACGTGGACCGGATGAGCAGTTCTTC.